This T cell receptor beta chain was documented in a study of neurological immune-mediated disorders. Remarks on this clonotype: The antigen is not known.

The study, taken as a whole, reports: None of the CDR3 amino acid sequences found in expanded clones was shared across subjects. This suggests that the TCR-beta repertoires were private in all groups. On phylogenetic grouping, the repertoires of 18 of 34 multiple sclerosis patients fell within one related-CDR3 cluster, constituting a possible signature.

As for the cDNA, it was generated by 5'RACE with 10-nucleotide random UMIs. MiXCR was run by TCRdb on the 5' RACE reads, yielding one entry per CDR3 protein. The sample holds 66,000 or so distinct CDR3 sequences; around 5.2% are singletons and the top ten take 2.5% to 3%. The V end lost 3 bases, the J end lost 0 bases, and 11 bases lay between the germline ends. The CDR3 is made up of 16 amino acids. Germline values: CDR1 KGHSH, CDR2 LQKENI. Sequencing used PBMCs. The sequence came from a woman in her twenties or thirties with multiple sclerosis. This chain links TRBV18 with TRBJ1-4; tentative D call: TRBD1 (6 bases). The CDR3 region is CASSPRDIATNEKLFF. CDR3 nucleotide sequence: TGTGCCAGCTCACCTCGGGACATCGCAACTAATGAAAAACTGTTTTTT.